The present TCR beta chain was sequenced within a study of response to subunit inactivated influenza vaccine. The junction had 0 bases not matched to a gene; V was cut back by 0 bases and J by 5 bases. In germline, CDR1 is WNHNN, CDR2 SYGVQD (reference sequence). The CDR3 covers 13 residues. TCRdb analysed the RT-PCR reads with MiXCR anew, one entry per CDR3 protein. Of some 540,000 distinct CDR3 sequences in the sample, roughly 25% were seen once. These data were also reused for a study on T cells expressing NK-cell markers. That publication notes: Researchers built TCR beta cDNA using 5'RACE template switching with UMIs. Underlying the TCR beta repertoires were sorted CD3+CD56+NKG2C+, CD3+CD56+NKG2C- and CD3+CD56-NKG2C+ T cells. The study left the HCMV specificity of expanded NKG2C+ T cell clones unresolved.

This receptor was taken from a man aged 50-59 years who received an inactivated influenza vaccine. The rearrangement joins TRBV10-1 to TRBJ2-5; the match to TRBD1 covers 7 bases. Sequenced material: CD4+ T cells sorted from PBMCs, taken about 12 days after vaccination. The CDR3 DNA reads as TGCGCCAGCAGTGAGTCGACAGGGGAGACCCAGTACTTC. The encoded protein is CASSESTGETQYF.